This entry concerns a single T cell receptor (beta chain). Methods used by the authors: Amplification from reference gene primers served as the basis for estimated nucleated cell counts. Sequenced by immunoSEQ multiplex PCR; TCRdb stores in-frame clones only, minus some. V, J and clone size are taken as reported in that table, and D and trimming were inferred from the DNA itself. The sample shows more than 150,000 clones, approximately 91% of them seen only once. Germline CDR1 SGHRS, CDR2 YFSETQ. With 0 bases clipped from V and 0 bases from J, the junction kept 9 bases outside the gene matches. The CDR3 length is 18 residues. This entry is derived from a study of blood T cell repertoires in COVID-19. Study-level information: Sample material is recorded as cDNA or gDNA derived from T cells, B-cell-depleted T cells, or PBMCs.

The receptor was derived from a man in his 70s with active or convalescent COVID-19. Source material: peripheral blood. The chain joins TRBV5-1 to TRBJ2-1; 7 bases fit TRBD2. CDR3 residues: CASSLAPSGLSSYNEQFF. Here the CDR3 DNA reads TGCGCCAGCAGCTTGGCCCCTAGCGGATTAAGCTCCTACAATGAGCAGTTCTTC.